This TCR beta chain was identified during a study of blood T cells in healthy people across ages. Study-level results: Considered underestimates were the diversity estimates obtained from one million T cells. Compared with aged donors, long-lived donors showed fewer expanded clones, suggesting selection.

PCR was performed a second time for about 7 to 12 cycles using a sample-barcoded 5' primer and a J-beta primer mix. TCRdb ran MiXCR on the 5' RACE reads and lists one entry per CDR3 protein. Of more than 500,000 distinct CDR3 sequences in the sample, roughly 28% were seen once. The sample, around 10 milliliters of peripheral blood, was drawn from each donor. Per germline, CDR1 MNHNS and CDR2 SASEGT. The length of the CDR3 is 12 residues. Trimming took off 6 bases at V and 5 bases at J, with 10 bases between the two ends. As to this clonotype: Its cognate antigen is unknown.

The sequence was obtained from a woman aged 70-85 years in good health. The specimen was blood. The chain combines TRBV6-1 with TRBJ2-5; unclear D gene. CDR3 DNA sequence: TGTGCCAGCAGCAAACCATCGGAGACCCAGTACTTC. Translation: CASSKPSETQYF.